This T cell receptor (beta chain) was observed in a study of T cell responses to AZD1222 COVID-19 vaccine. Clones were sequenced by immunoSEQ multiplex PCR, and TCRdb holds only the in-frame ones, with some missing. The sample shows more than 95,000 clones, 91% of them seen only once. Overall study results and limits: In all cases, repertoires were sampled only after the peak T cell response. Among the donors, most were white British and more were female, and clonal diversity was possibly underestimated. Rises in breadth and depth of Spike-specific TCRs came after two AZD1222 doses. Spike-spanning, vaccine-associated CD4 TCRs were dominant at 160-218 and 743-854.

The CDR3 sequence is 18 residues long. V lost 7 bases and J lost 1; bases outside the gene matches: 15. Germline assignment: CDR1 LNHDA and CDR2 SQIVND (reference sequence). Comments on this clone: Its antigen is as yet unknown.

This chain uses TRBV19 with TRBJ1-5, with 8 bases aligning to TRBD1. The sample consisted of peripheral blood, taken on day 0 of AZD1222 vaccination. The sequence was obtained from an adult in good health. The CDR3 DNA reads TGTGCCAGTACATCGTTGTTACAGGGGGGACCCAGCAATCAGCCCCAGCATTTT. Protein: CASTSLLQGGPSNQPQHF.